The present TCR beta chain was sequenced within a study of molecular identifiers for immune sequencing clone quantification. This clonotype was counted only a few times. Its antigen is currently unknown. Germline loops: CDR1 LNHDA, CDR2 SQIVND (reference sequence). This CDR3 has 13 amino acids. V was pared by 5 bases and J by 2 bases, with 10 bases between. Libraries of bulk TCR were made by previously described methods (with listed TCR primers). TCRdb re-called the PCR reads with MiXCR, one entry per CDR3 protein. The sample contains hundreds of thousands of distinct CDR3 sequences, just under 20% of which appear only once. General observations from the study: More than 97% of effector molecules, versus under 1% of naive-cell molecules, belonged to clones above 20 RNA copies. Molecules of identical TCR sharing a barcode could underestimate highly expanded clone sizes.

Material: naive CD8+ T cells from blood, with Jurkat cell RNA spiked in. The subset was: FACS-sorted CD8+CD4-CCR7+CD45RA+ naive T cells. The rearrangement links TRBV19 to TRBJ2-7; D is perhaps TRBD1 (6 bases). This receptor was identified in a human donor in good health. Some libraries in this study had Jurkat cell RNA spiked in. This CDR3 is CASSGQITYEQYF. The CDR3 DNA sequence: TGTGCCAGTAGTGGACAGATAACCTACGAGCAGTACTTC.